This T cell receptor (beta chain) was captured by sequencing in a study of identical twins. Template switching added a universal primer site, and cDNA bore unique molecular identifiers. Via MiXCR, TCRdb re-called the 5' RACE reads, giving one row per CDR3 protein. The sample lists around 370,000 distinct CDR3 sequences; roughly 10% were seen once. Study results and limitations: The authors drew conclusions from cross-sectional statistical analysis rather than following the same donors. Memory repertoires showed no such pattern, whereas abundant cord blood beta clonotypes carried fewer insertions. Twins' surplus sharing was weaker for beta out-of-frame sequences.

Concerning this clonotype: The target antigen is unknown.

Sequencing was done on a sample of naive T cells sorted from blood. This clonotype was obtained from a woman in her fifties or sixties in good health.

The CDR3 DNA reads as TGTGCCAGCAGTTTTGAGGGAGCCTTGGAAGAGACCCAGTACTTC. Its translation: CASSFEGALEETQYF. J is TRBJ2-5 and V is TRBV12-3 or TRBV12-4; a weak D match, TRBD2 (5 bases). V lost 3 bases, J lost 3 bases, and 14 bases lay in between. The CDR3 contains 15 residues.